This entry is about one TCR beta chain. Germline CDR1 SGHRS, CDR2 YFSETQ. V lost 0 bases to trimming and J lost 3 bases; unmatched junction nucleotides: 5. The CDR3 contains 15 residues. This sample is drawn from a study of glioma-infiltrating T cells after dendritic cell vaccination. The PCR used 60 V beta and 13 J beta primers. The protocol was immunoSEQ multiplex PCR, while the TCRdb copy is restricted to in-frame clones and leaves out a portion. This sample has 45,000 to 50,000 clones, with roughly 85% found just once. The sequenced sample was blood, obtained before dendritic cell vaccination. The chain combines TRBV5-1 with TRBJ2-7; TRBD1 aligns across 8 bases. The receptor's source is a human donor with glioblastoma. The CDR3 sequence is CASSLAGTGGYEQYF. The CDR3 DNA is TGCGCCAGCAGCTTGGCCGGGACAGGCGGCTACGAGCAGTACTTC.